This TCR beta chain was obtained from a study of PD-1 blockade in classical Hodgkin lymphoma. Study observations and caveats: Prior therapy or disease activity may underlie the repertoire differences, whose causes remain undefined. Later analyses included only patients treated at least 1 year post-ASCT.

TCRdb keeps only in-frame clones here, not all; method: immunoSEQ multiplex PCR. The sample contains tens of thousands of clones, around 93% of which appear only once. In regard to this clone: What it recognizes is unknown.

Patients all relapsed after autologous stem cell transplantation, and there was variation in brentuximab vedotin exposure. Trimming stripped 6 bases from V and 8 bases from J, with 16 bases between. Per the germline V gene, CDR1 is MNHEY and CDR2 is SVGAGI. The CDR3 has 14 residues. The starting material was peripheral blood mononuclear cells (PBMCs), obtained at baseline. The chain links TRBV6-5 to TRBJ1-4; TRBD1 is a possible D gene (6 bases). The source of this sequence is a human donor with classical Hodgkin lymphoma. This CDR3 reads CASSYQGFGEKLFF. The CDR3 nucleotides are TGTGCCAGCAGCTACCAGGGGTTTGGGGAAAAACTGTTTTTT.